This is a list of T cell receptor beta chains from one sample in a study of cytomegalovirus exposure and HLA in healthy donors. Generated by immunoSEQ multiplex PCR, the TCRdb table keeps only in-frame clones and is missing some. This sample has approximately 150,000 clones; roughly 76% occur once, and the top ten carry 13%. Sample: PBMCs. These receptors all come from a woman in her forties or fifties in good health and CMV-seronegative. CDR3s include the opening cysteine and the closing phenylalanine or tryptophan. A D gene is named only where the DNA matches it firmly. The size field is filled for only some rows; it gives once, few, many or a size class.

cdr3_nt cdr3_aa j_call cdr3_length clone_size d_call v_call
TGTGCCTGGAACGACAGAACCTACGAGCAGTACTTC CAWNDRTYEQYF TRBJ2-7 12 . . TRBV30
TGTGCCAGCAGGTCGACAGCCACCTACGAGCAGTACTTC CASRSTATYEQYF TRBJ2-7 13 . . TRBV6-1
TGTGCCAGCAGCTCATCAGGGGGCAATCAGCCCCAGCATTTT CASSSSGGNQPQHF TRBJ1-5 14 . . TRBV7-9
TGTGCCAGTAGACAGGGGTCCTTGACTAGATCCAACGAGCAGTACTTC CASRQGSLTRSNEQYF TRBJ2-7 16 . TRBD1 TRBV28
TGCGCCAGCAGCTGGGGACAGGGTAGTTTTGAGACCCAGTACTTC CASSWGQGSFETQYF TRBJ2-5 15 . TRBD1 TRBV5-1
TGTGCCAGCAGTTCTCCTGGGACAGGGGACAATGAGCAGTTCTTC CASSSPGTGDNEQFF TRBJ2-1 15 . TRBD1 TRBV6-6
TGTGCCAGCAGCCCTGGACAGCATAATGAAAAACTGTTTTTT CASSPGQHNEKLFF TRBJ1-4 14 . . TRBV7-9
TGCGCCAGCAGCCAAGGGACAGTCACTGAAGCTTTCTTT CASSQGTVTEAFF TRBJ1-1 13 . . TRBV4-3
TGTGCCAGCAGGGGCACCGGGACAGACCAAGAGACCCAGTACTTC CASRGTGTDQETQYF TRBJ2-5 15 . TRBD1 TRBV2
TGTGCCAGCAGCTTTGGGGGGATGAGCACCGGGGAGCTGTTTTTT CASSFGGMSTGELFF TRBJ2-2 15 . . TRBV5-4
TGTGCCAGCAGTGACAGGCCCTTTTATGGCTACACCTTC CASSDRPFYGYTF TRBJ1-2 13 . . TRBV2
TGTGCCAGCAGTTTCCAGGGGGCTCGGGGCTACACCTTC CASSFQGARGYTF TRBJ1-2 13 . TRBD1 TRBV28
TGTGCCAGCAGCTTTGGGCAACCCGGGAGTGAGACCCAGTACTTC CASSFGQPGSETQYF TRBJ2-5 15 . . TRBV5-8
TGCGCCAGCAGCGCACAGGGAGGCAATCAGCCCCAGCATTTT CASSAQGGNQPQHF TRBJ1-5 14 . . TRBV9
TGTGCCAGCAGTAACCCGGGACAGGCGAAAAAACTGTTTTTT CASSNPGQAKKLFF TRBJ1-4 14 few TRBD1 TRBV6-6
TGTGCCAGCAGTTCCCACTCATCTAACTATGGCTACACCTTC CASSSHSSNYGYTF TRBJ1-2 14 . . TRBV27
TGCGCCAGCAGCCAAGATGTGAGCGGGGCCCCTGAAGCTTTCTTT CASSQDVSGAPEAFF TRBJ1-1 15 few . TRBV4-3
TGTGCCTGGAGGGCCCAGGAATCCTATGGCTACACCTTC CAWRAQESYGYTF TRBJ1-2 13 once . TRBV30
TGTGCCAGCAGCTTAAGGGGGGGGATTGATCAGCCCCAGCATTTT CASSLRGGIDQPQHF TRBJ1-5 15 . . TRBV7-2
TGTGCCAGCAGCTTGCGTATAACTCAGGGGGCTTTCTACTATGGCTACACCTTC CASSLRITQGAFYYGYTF TRBJ1-2 18 . TRBD1 TRBV5-4
TGCGCCAGCAGCCAAGGTTCCGGGACAGGGGTGAACACTGAAGCTTTCTTT CASSQGSGTGVNTEAFF TRBJ1-1 17 once TRBD1 TRBV4-3
TGTGCCAGTAATCCTAGCGGAACTTACGAGCAGTACTTC CASNPSGTYEQYF TRBJ2-7 13 . TRBD2 TRBV25-1
TGTGCCAGCTCACCGCCGGGTTCCTACGAGCAGTACTTC CASSPPGSYEQYF TRBJ2-7 13 . . TRBV18
TGTGCCAGTAGTTCTCCGGGACTCAAATCGCAGGAGACAGAGACCCAGTACTTC CASSSPGLKSQETETQYF TRBJ2-5 18 . . TRBV19
TGCGCCAGCAGTGAGCCGGGAGGGTGGAATGAGCAGTTCTTC CASSEPGGWNEQFF TRBJ2-1 14 once TRBD2 TRBV10-1
TGTGCCAGCAGTGAAGGGACAGGGTTCTACGAGCAGTACTTC CASSEGTGFYEQYF TRBJ2-7 14 . TRBD1 TRBV6-1
TGTGCCAGCAGTTTACTTCCGGTAAATCAGCCCCAGCATTTT CASSLLPVNQPQHF TRBJ1-5 14 . . TRBV6-6
TGTGCCAGCAGTTACTCGCAGGGGGCAAAGGGGGGGGCTTTCTTT CASSYSQGAKGGAFF TRBJ1-1 15 few TRBD1 TRBV6-5
TGTGCCAGTAGTTCGGACAGGGCCAATCAGCCCCAGCATTTT CASSSDRANQPQHF TRBJ1-5 14 . TRBD1 TRBV19
TGTGCCAGCAGACCGGGGACAAGGTGGACTGAAGCTTTCTTT CASRPGTRWTEAFF TRBJ1-1 14 . . TRBV13
TGCGCCAGCAGTGAGGTGGTAGGGGGCCACGAGCAGTACTTC CASSEVVGGHEQYF TRBJ2-7 14 . TRBD1 TRBV10-1
TGCGCCAGCAGCCTCCAGGGGGAAGGAAACACCATATATTTT CASSLQGEGNTIYF TRBJ1-3 14 few TRBD1 TRBV5-1
TGTGCCAGTGGTACGCCGGGACAAGTTCCTGGAAACACCATATATTTT CASGTPGQVPGNTIYF TRBJ1-3 16 . . TRBV19
TGTGCCAGCTCACAGTCGACAGGGGAAGAAGCTTCCATATATTTT CASSQSTGEEASIYF TRBJ1-3 15 . TRBD1 TRBV18
TGTGCCGTACGGGGGGAGCGGACTACCTACGAGCAGTACTTC CAVRGERTTYEQYF TRBJ2-7 14 . TRBD2 TRBV10-3
TGTGCCATTGGACAGGTGAACACTGAAGCTTTCTTT CAIGQVNTEAFF TRBJ1-1 12 . TRBD1 TRBV2
TGTGCCAGCACAGGGGGATACGGCTACACCTTC CASTGGYGYTF TRBJ1-2 11 once TRBD1 TRBV6-5
TGTGCCAGCACCCGACCCGGGACAGGGTTATCCGAGCAGTACTTC CASTRPGTGLSEQYF TRBJ2-7 15 . TRBD1 TRBV28
TGTGCCAGCAGCTTAAGGGGCAGGGGACCTGAAGCTTTCTTT CASSLRGRGPEAFF TRBJ1-1 14 . . TRBV7-2
TGTGCCAGCAGCGTCCAGGACTCTGGAAACACCATATATTTT CASSVQDSGNTIYF TRBJ1-3 14 . . TRBV9
TGTGCCAGCAGTTACCCTAACCTAGCGAAAGAGACCCAGTACTTC CASSYPNLAKETQYF TRBJ2-5 15 . . TRBV6-6
TGTGCCAGCAGTGAAAGGGCGGGGAGCTCCTATAATTCACCCCTCCACTTT CASSERAGSSYNSPLHF TRBJ1-6 17 few . TRBV2
TGTGCCAGCAGCTCGGAGAGGACTAGCGGGAGGTTCACAGATACGCAGTATTTT CASSSERTSGRFTDTQYF TRBJ2-3 18 . TRBD2 TRBV7-2
TGTGCCAGCTCCCCTACAGGGGGCACAGATACGCAGTATTTT CASSPTGGTDTQYF TRBJ2-3 14 . TRBD1 TRBV18